The present entry profiles one TCR beta chain with its context. This specimen belongs to a study of blood T cell repertoires in COVID-19. Looking at the study overall: The cDNA or gDNA used as material had been derived from T cells, B-cell-depleted T cells, or PBMCs.

Germline CDR1 and CDR2: MDHEN and SYDVKM. This CDR3 has 13 amino acids. V lost 2 bases and J 7 bases, leaving 11 bases between the germline ends. In the authors' methods: How many nucleated cells were present was estimated from reference gene primer amplification. Assay: immunoSEQ multiplex PCR; the TCRdb copy retains only in-frame clones and omits some. D and trimming come from the DNA, and the V and J calls and clone size come from that table. The sample has roughly 180,000 clones, around 85% seen once. The chain combines TRBV28 with TRBJ1-2; unclear D gene. This clonotype originated in a woman in her sixties with acute or convalescent COVID-19. Material: peripheral blood. The DNA for the CDR3 is TGTGCCAGCAGTTTACCCTCTCACGGTGGCTACACCTTC. Its protein product is CASSLPSHGGYTF.